A selection of T cell receptor beta chains follows, all from one sample in a study of OX40 agonist ivuxolimab in advanced cancers. The assay was immunoSEQ multiplex PCR, and TCRdb's table has in-frame clones only and misses some. Altogether about 10,000 clones are present, roughly nine tenths being singletons, with the ten largest covering 13%. Material: CD4+ or CD8+ T cells sorted from blood, obtained in a trial of the OX40 agonist ivuxolimab. These receptors all stem from an adult with an advanced solid tumor such as melanoma, head and neck, liver or kidney cancer. Each CDR3 is given with its conserved first and last residue. A D gene is named only where the DNA matches it firmly. Not every row has a clone size; where given, it reads once, few, many or a size class.

clone_size d_call j_call v_call cdr3_aa cdr3_nt
NA NA TRBJ1-1 TRBV19 CATKRGPLGNTEAFF TGTGCCACCAAGAGGGGCCCTCTGGGGAACACTGAAGCTTTCTTT
NA NA TRBJ1-1 TRBV19 CASSIAGTEAFF TGTGCCAGTAGTATAGCGGGAACTGAAGCTTTCTTT
NA TRBD1 TRBJ2-1 TRBV6-1 CASSEAATGGRNEQFF TGTGCCAGCAGTGAAGCGGCGACAGGGGGCAGGAATGAGCAGTTCTTC
NA NA TRBJ2-7 TRBV21-1 CASSAARQGSPYEQYF TGTGCCAGCAGCGCGGCCCGACAGGGGAGTCCCTACGAGCAGTACTTC
NA TRBD1 TRBJ1-2 TRBV5-8 CASSFGGTGDGYTF TGTGCCAGCAGCTTTGGCGGGACAGGGGATGGCTACACCTTC
once TRBD2 TRBJ2-1 TRBV29-1 CSVEIAGGHDEQFF TGCAGCGTTGAAATAGCGGGGGGGCACGATGAGCAGTTCTTC
once NA TRBJ1-2 TRBV5-4 CASPPSDTGGYTF TGTGCCAGCCCCCCGAGCGACACCGGTGGCTACACCTTC
NA NA TRBJ2-4 TRBV18 CASSPQTDVAKNIQYF TGTGCCAGCTCACCCCAGACAGACGTAGCCAAAAACATTCAGTACTTC
NA TRBD2 TRBJ2-7 TRBV9 CASSLSGGDYEQYF TGTGCCAGCAGCCTCAGCGGGGGGGACTACGAGCAGTACTTC
NA NA TRBJ2-1 TRBV7-2 CASSLIGDEQFF TGTGCCAGCAGCTTAATCGGCGATGAGCAGTTCTTC
once NA TRBJ1-1 TRBV6-4 CASSENRNTEAFF TGTGCCAGCAGTGAGAATAGGAACACTGAAGCTTTCTTT
few TRBD2 TRBJ2-5 TRBV27 CASSLGGGVGETQYF TGTGCCAGCAGTTTAGGGGGAGGGGTGGGAGAGACCCAGTACTTC
NA NA TRBJ1-2 TRBV19 CASIGTLYGYTF TGTGCCAGTATTGGGACCCTATATGGCTACACCTTC
NA NA TRBJ2-3 TRBV13 CASSLYGDTQYF TGTGCCAGCAGCTTATACGGGGACACGCAGTATTTT
NA NA TRBJ1-6 TRBV6-5 CASTPSYNSPLHF TGTGCCAGCACCCCCTCCTATAATTCACCCCTCCACTTT
once NA TRBJ2-3 TRBV27 CASRPGTDTQYF TGTGCCAGCAGACCCGGCACAGATACGCAGTATTTT
NA NA TRBJ2-7 TRBV2 CASKPHGYEQYF TGTGCCAGCAAACCCCACGGCTACGAGCAGTACTTC
NA TRBD1 TRBJ2-2 TRBV19 CASRQGPGELFF TGTGCCAGTAGACAGGGGCCCGGGGAGCTGTTTTTT
once TRBD2 TRBJ2-3 TRBV28 CASSFVAGGSDTQYF TGTGCCAGCAGTTTCGTAGCGGGGGGCTCCGATACGCAGTATTTT
NA TRBD1 TRBJ1-1 TRBV5-1 CASSLAGTVMNTEAFF TGCGCCAGCAGCTTGGCCGGGACAGTTATGAACACTGAAGCTTTCTTT
NA NA TRBJ2-1 TRBV11-2 CASSLRFRDLSYNEQFF TGTGCCAGCAGCTTAAGGTTTAGGGATCTCTCCTACAATGAGCAGTTCTTC
NA NA TRBJ2-1 TRBV5-4 CASSLAPLSSYNEQFF TGTGCCAGCAGCTTGGCCCCTTTAAGCTCCTACAATGAGCAGTTCTTC
NA NA TRBJ2-1 TRBV28 CASRRLYNEQFF TGTGCCAGCCGGCGGCTCTACAATGAGCAGTTCTTC
NA TRBD2 TRBJ2-1 TRBV2 CASSDGGVLKSSYNEQFF TGTGCCAGCAGTGACGGGGGGGTCCTAAAAAGCTCCTACAATGAGCAGTTCTTC
NA NA TRBJ2-7 TRBV27 CASSLGAPRDGPYEQYF TGTGCCAGCAGTTTAGGGGCCCCCCGGGACGGACCCTACGAGCAGTACTTC
NA NA TRBJ2-7 TRBV11-3 CASSPAGGSYEQYF TGTGCCAGCAGCCCGGCGGGTGGCTCCTACGAGCAGTACTTC
NA TRBD1 TRBJ1-2 TRBV5-5 CASSRGQNYGYTF TGTGCCAGCAGCCGGGGACAGAACTATGGCTACACCTTC
NA NA TRBJ1-2 TRBV5-4 CASSPGTSDYGYTF TGTGCCAGCAGCCCCGGGACATCGGACTATGGCTACACCTTC
NA NA TRBJ2-7 TRBV29-1 CSVGGTGYEQYF TGCAGCGTCGGGGGGACAGGCTACGAGCAGTACTTC
NA NA TRBJ2-7 TRBV5-5 CASSFSPGSYEQYF TGTGCCAGCAGCTTTTCCCCAGGGTCCTACGAGCAGTACTTC
once NA TRBJ1-4 TRBV5-8 CASSFGFAGMELNEKLFF TGTGCCAGCAGCTTCGGTTTCGCAGGGATGGAACTTAATGAAAAACTGTTTTTT
NA NA TRBJ1-3 TRBV6-1 CASSEEVYSGNTIYF TGTGCCAGCAGTGAAGAAGTGTACTCTGGAAACACCATATATTTT
NA NA TRBJ2-1 TRBV19 CASRGAGNEQFF TGTGCCAGTAGGGGGGCCGGGAATGAGCAGTTCTTC
NA TRBD2 TRBJ2-7 TRBV7-2 CASSSAGVYEQYF TGTGCCAGCAGCTCGGCGGGGGTCTACGAGCAGTACTTC
NA TRBD2 TRBJ2-1 TRBV27 CASSDGGANEQFF TGTGCCAGCAGTGACGGGGGGGCGAATGAGCAGTTCTTC
NA NA TRBJ1-1 TRBV5-6 CASSLNSIEAFF TGTGCCAGCAGCTTAAACTCGATTGAAGCTTTCTTT
NA TRBD1 TRBJ2-2 TRBV7-9 CASSSTGGLIGELFF TGTGCCAGCAGCTCGACAGGGGGATTGATCGGGGAGCTGTTTTTT
NA TRBD1 TRBJ1-4 TRBV28 CASSPPGQGSEKLFF TGTGCCAGCAGTCCGCCGGGACAGGGGAGTGAAAAACTGTTTTTT
NA NA TRBJ2-5 TRBV5-1 CASSPAGPLFEETQYF TGCGCCAGCAGCCCCGCGGGACCCTTGTTCGAAGAGACCCAGTACTTC
NA TRBD2 TRBJ2-7 TRBV28 CASSTHSSGFSYEQYF TGTGCCAGCAGTACCCACTCTAGCGGGTTCTCCTACGAGCAGTACTTC
NA NA TRBJ2-5 TRBV9 CASSVEWRGETQYF TGTGCCAGCAGCGTGGAATGGAGGGGGGAGACCCAGTACTTC
NA NA TRBJ2-2 TRBV2 CASRGGENTGELFF TGTGCCAGCAGGGGCGGCGAGAACACCGGGGAGCTGTTTTTT
NA TRBD2 TRBJ2-3 TRBV9 CASSVASGGALDTQYF TGTGCCAGCAGCGTAGCTAGCGGGGGGGCCTTAGATACGCAGTATTTT
NA NA TRBJ2-2 TRBV5-1 CASSLKGRTAGELFF TGCGCCAGCAGCTTAAAGGGGCGAACTGCCGGGGAGCTGTTTTTT
large NA TRBJ2-7 TRBV13 CASSSYYEQYF TGTGCCAGCAGCTCCTACTACGAGCAGTACTTC
NA TRBD1 TRBJ2-6 TRBV4-1 CASSQDGTGYSGANVLTF TGCGCCAGCAGCCAAGATGGGACAGGGTACTCTGGGGCCAACGTCCTGACTTTC
NA NA TRBJ2-7 TRBV11-3 CASSHRDSYEQYF TGTGCCAGCAGCCACAGGGATTCCTACGAGCAGTACTTC
once TRBD2 TRBJ2-7 TRBV7-9 CASSSGGDEQYF TGTGCCAGCAGCTCCGGGGGGGACGAGCAGTACTTC
NA NA TRBJ1-5 TRBV7-8 CASSLGYNQPQHF TGTGCCAGCAGCTTAGGATACAATCAGCCCCAGCATTTT
NA NA TRBJ1-2 TRBV27 CASSSAPNYGYTF TGTGCCAGCAGTTCCGCACCCAACTATGGCTACACCTTC
NA TRBD1 TRBJ1-5 TRBV10-3 CAISNTGVNNQPQHF TGTGCCATCAGTAATACAGGGGTGAACAATCAGCCCCAGCATTTT
NA TRBD1 TRBJ1-1 TRBV19 CASSMGGTALYTEAFF TGTGCCAGTAGTATGGGGGGGACAGCGTTGTACACTGAAGCTTTCTTT
NA NA TRBJ1-2 TRBV6-6 CASSYFSQGSYGYTF TGTGCCAGCAGTTACTTTTCCCAGGGGAGCTATGGCTACACCTTC
NA NA TRBJ2-3 TRBV7-2 CASSLAGGRADTQYF TGTGCCAGCAGCTTAGCGGGGGGAAGGGCAGATACGCAGTATTTT
NA TRBD1 TRBJ2-2 TRBV5-1 CASSPGQGVGGELFF TGCGCCAGCAGCCCGGGACAGGGGGTGGGCGGGGAGCTGTTTTTT
once NA TRBJ2-7 TRBV28 CASSFGQLIYEQYF TGTGCCAGCAGTTTTGGACAGCTTATTTACGAGCAGTACTTC
once NA TRBJ1-2 TRBV5-1 CASSPREGSFEFSYGYTF TGCGCCAGCAGCCCCCGTGAGGGTAGCTTTGAATTTAGTTATGGCTACACCTTC
once NA TRBJ1-2 TRBV2 CASSTGTRSYGYTF TGTGCCAGCAGTACCGGGACAAGAAGCTATGGCTACACCTTC
medium-sized TRBD1 TRBJ1-5 TRBV29-1 CSASGTAGNQPQHF TGCAGCGCGAGTGGGACAGCTGGCAATCAGCCCCAGCATTTT